This T cell receptor (beta chain) originates from a study of T cells after posttransplantation cyclophosphamide. Study conclusions and caveats: Blood and skin or GI T cell repertoires showed limited TRB overlap.

This clone was counted at least ten times. As yet, its antigen is unknown. TCRdb keeps only in-frame clones here, not all; method: immunoSEQ multiplex PCR. The table lists about 34,000 clones, with no singletons. Germline CDR1 is MNHEY and CDR2 is SVGAGI. There are 12 residues in the CDR3. Trimming removed 8 bases at V and 4 bases at J, with 8 bases between. Sequencing was performed on PBMCs. This clonotype originated in a woman aged 45-60 years in good health and a related stem cell transplant donor. The chain is built from TRBV6-5 and TRBJ2-2; no clear D gene. For the CDR3, the DNA is TGTGCCAGCTTGGGCTCCACCGGGGAGCTGTTTTTT. Protein product: CASLGSTGELFF.